Below are 30 T cell receptor beta chains sequenced from a single sample in a study of blood T cell repertoires in COVID-19. TCRdb's copy holds only in-frame clones and misses some; the assay was immunoSEQ multiplex PCR. The data show under 300,000 clones, with around 82% seen just once and roughly 4.6% held by the top ten. Sequencing was done on a sample of peripheral blood. The origin of the receptors is an elderly woman with active or convalescent COVID-19.

CDR3 amino acids: CASSQYRPEVGSPLHF. The CDR3 coding sequence is TGTGCCAGTAGTCAATACCGCCCAGAGGTGGGTTCACCCCTCCACTTT. V is TRBV19 and J is TRBJ1-6; D is uncertain. The V and J ends lost 5 bases and 9 bases respectively, with 20 bases between them. CDR1 is LNHDA, CDR2 SQIVND, per germline (reference sequence). The CDR3 sequence is 16 residues long.

The rearrangement links TRBV2 to TRBJ1-1; D might be TRBD1 (5 bases). V lost 7 bases and J 5 bases, leaving 17 bases between the germline ends. This CDR3 comprises 14 residues. Germline values: CDR1 SNHLY, CDR2 FYNNEI. The CDR3 sequence is CASTAVGVGTEAFF. The CDR3 DNA sequence: TGTGCCAGCACCGCGGTAGGGGTAGGGACTGAAGCTTTCTTT.

J is TRBJ1-2 and V is TRBV7-2; possibly TRBD1 for D (6 bases). This CDR3 spans 14 amino acids. Germline V CDR1 and CDR2: SGHTA, FQGNSA. Trimming stripped 1 base from V and 5 bases from J, with 11 bases between. In DNA, the CDR3 is TGTGCCAGCAGCTTAGGTCAGGGGCCGTATGGCTACACCTTC. It codes for CASSLGQGPYGYTF.

The chain links TRBV7-9 to TRBJ1-4; D perhaps matches TRBD1 (5 bases). The CDR3 runs to 15 residues. Trimming cost V 5 bases and J 4 bases, with 14 bases left between them. From germline, CDR1 is SEHNR and CDR2 FQNEAQ (reference sequence). The CDR3 reads CASSRAGLINEKLFF. The DNA of the CDR3 is TGTGCCAGCAGCCGCGCGGGACTGATTAATGAAAAACTGTTTTTT.

The chain combines TRBV7-9 with TRBJ1-1; the D is unclear. Looked up from germline, CDR1 is SEHNR and CDR2 is FQNEAQ (reference sequence). Trimming took 1 base from V and 7 from J, leaving 13 bases between them. This CDR3 is 14 amino acids long. CDR3 amino acids: CASSLGGQRGEAFF. For the CDR3, the DNA is TGTGCCAGCAGCTTAGGAGGGCAGCGGGGTGAAGCTTTCTTT.

The chain joins TRBV30 to TRBJ2-1; a weak D match, TRBD1 (6 bases). The germline V gene has CDR1 GTSNPN and CDR2 SVGIG (reference sequence). Trimming took 4 bases from V and 2 from J, leaving 15 bases between them. The CDR3 runs to 15 residues. As DNA, the CDR3 is TGTGCCTGGAACCCCCAGGGGTCCACCTACAATGAGCAGTTCTTC. Its protein is CAWNPQGSTYNEQFF.

The V and J genes are TRBV3-1 (or the pseudogene TRBV3-2) and TRBJ2-5, with D uncertain. Trimming left V 4 bases short and J 1 base short, with 7 bases between. This CDR3 has 13 amino acids. Germline values: CDR1 LGHDT, CDR2 YNNKEL (reference sequence). The CDR3 loop is CASSRVPQETQYF. CDR3 bases: TGTGCCAGCAGCCGCGTACCCCAAGAGACCCAGTACTTC.

V usage is TRBV12-2 and J usage is TRBJ1-4. TRBV12-2 is recorded as a pseudogene. CDR3 length: 13 residues. The CDR3 here is CASSQGGWEKLFF. The CDR3 bases are TGTGCAAGTTCTCAAGGCGGGTGGGAAAAACTGTTTTTT.

The rearrangement links TRBV2 to TRBJ2-6; maybe TRBD2 (5 bases). Germline assignment: CDR1 SNHLY and CDR2 FYNNEI. Trimming cost V 8 bases and J 0 bases, with 8 bases left between them. The CDR3 runs to 14 residues. The CDR3 sequence: CASGGGSGANVLTF. In nucleotides, the CDR3 is TGTGCCAGCGGAGGCGGCTCTGGGGCCAACGTCCTGACTTTC.

CDR3 amino acids: CASSLKGQGVYGYTF. The CDR3 bases are TGTGCCAGCTCACTAAAGGGACAGGGGGTCTATGGCTACACCTTC. The chain employs TRBV18 and TRBJ1-2, with 11 nucleotides matching TRBD1. Trimming at V came to 4 bases and at J to 4 bases, leaving 5 bases not matched to a gene. The CDR3 contains 15 residues. Per the germline V gene, CDR1 is KGHSH and CDR2 is LQKENI. Filled out from reference TRBV18 and TRBJ1-2, the complete variable domain reads NAGVMQNPRHLVRRRGQEARLRCSPMKGHSHVYWYRQLPEEGLKFMVYLQKENIIDESGMPKERFSAEFPKEGPSILRIQQVVRGDSAAYFCASSLKGQGVYGYTFGSGTRLTVV.

The chain couples TRBV28 to TRBJ1-5; weak D call: TRBD1 (6 bases). CDR3 length: 16 amino acids. CDR1 and CDR2 (germline): MDHEN, SYDVKM. V lost 8 bases, J lost 2 bases, and 19 bases lay in between. The CDR3 sequence: CASRTGSGGGNQPQHF. In DNA, the CDR3 is TGTGCCAGCCGAACCGGTTCGGGGGGCGGCAATCAGCCCCAGCATTTT.

The gene calls are TRBV5-1 and TRBJ2-5; TRBD1 might be the D (6 bases). CDR3 size: 13 residues. The V gene's germline CDR1 is SGHRS and CDR2 YFSETQ. V was shortened by 4 bases and J by 2 bases, with 9 bases between the two germline ends. The CDR3 DNA follows: TGCGCCAGCAGCCTGGACAGACAAGAGACCCAGTACTTC. This encodes CASSLDRQETQYF.

This rearrangement joins TRBV27 to TRBJ2-1; D is unresolved. Germline V CDR1 and CDR2: MNHEY, SMNVEV (reference sequence). The CDR3 has 17 amino acids. V dropped 5 bases and J dropped 0 bases, with 17 bases sitting between them. The CDR3 nucleotides are TGTGCCAGCAGTCTGCTACCCGGGTCCCTCTCCTACAATGAGCAGTTCTTC. Protein sequence: CASSLLPGSLSYNEQFF.

The chain is built from TRBV3-1 (or the pseudogene TRBV3-2) and TRBJ2-6, with TRBD1 as a possible D gene (6 bases). V was clipped by 6 bases and J by 0 bases, with 15 bases between them. CDR1 is LGHDT and CDR2 is YNNKEL in the germline V gene (reference sequence). The CDR3 is 17 residues long. The CDR3 here is CASSIQGSFSGANVLTF. The CDR3 nucleotides read TGTGCCAGCAGTATACAGGGTTCGTTCTCTGGGGCCAACGTCCTGACTTTC.

The chain recombines TRBV2 with TRBJ2-5; 9 nucleotides line up with TRBD2. J lost 4 bases, V lost 4 bases, and 4 bases had no gene match. CDR1 and CDR2 from the germline V gene are SNHLY and FYNNEI. CDR3 length equals 14 residues. As DNA, the CDR3 is TGTGCCAGCAGTGGGGCTAGCGGGGTAGAGACCCAGTACTTC. This sequence encodes CASSGASGVETQYF.

The rearrangement links TRBV9 to TRBJ2-1, with TRBD2 identical over 9 bases. Germline trimming cut 2 bases from V and 9 bases from J; bases unmatched to any gene: 6. This CDR3 is 14 amino acids long. CDR1 is SGDLS and CDR2 is YYNGEE in the germline V gene. The CDR3 protein is CASSVSGSGSEQFF. As DNA, the CDR3 is TGTGCCAGCAGCGTTAGCGGGAGTGGGAGTGAGCAGTTCTTC.

The gene calls are TRBV5-1 and TRBJ1-1; D may be TRBD1 (6 bases). V lost 1 base and J 0 bases, leaving 10 bases between the germline ends. Germline V gene sequence: CDR1 SGHRS, CDR2 YFSETQ. The CDR3 runs to 15 residues. This CDR3 reads CASSLTGNMNTEAFF. CDR3 sequence (DNA): TGCGCCAGCAGCTTGACAGGGAATATGAACACTGAAGCTTTCTTT.

Worth noting for this clone: Within the sample, other DNA sequences also encode this same CDR3. This chain links TRBV18 with TRBJ1-1; 10 bases are shared with TRBD1. Germline CDR1 is KGHSH and CDR2 is LQKENI. This CDR3 spans 15 amino acids. J gave up 5 bases and V 2 bases, and 5 bases lay outside the gene matches. This CDR3 is CASSPTGTGVTEAFF. The DNA for the CDR3 is TGTGCCAGCTCACCAACCGGGACAGGGGTTACTGAAGCTTTCTTT.

This clone was found once. J is TRBJ2-1 and V is TRBV10-3; tentative D call: TRBD2 (5 bases). The CDR3 spans 18 residues. Trimming removed 2 bases at V and 5 bases at J, with 22 bases between. Germline V gives CDR1 ENHRY, CDR2 SYGVKD. CDR3 bases: TGTGCCATCAGTGAGACGGGCCTAGTCACCCGGGGAGACAATGAGCAGTTCTTC. Protein product: CAISETGLVTRGDNEQFF.

The chain combines TRBV2 with TRBJ1-2; 7 bases are a match to TRBD1. The germline gives CDR1 SNHLY, CDR2 FYNNEI. After removal of 6 bases from V and 0 bases from J, the junction contained 4 bases not matched to a gene. The CDR3 totals 14 residues. The CDR3 here is CASSAGTANYGYTF. In DNA form, the CDR3 reads TGTGCCAGCAGCGCGGGGACAGCTAACTATGGCTACACCTTC.

V gene TRBV19 combines with J gene TRBJ2-3; 14 nucleotides agree with TRBD2. The V gene end was trimmed by 9 bases and the J gene end by 2 bases; junction bases not matched to a gene: 4. CDR1 is LNHDA and CDR2 is SQIVND in the germline V gene (reference sequence). This CDR3 is built from 15 residues. The CDR3: CASRTSGGFTDTQYF. The CDR3 coding sequence is TGTGCCAGCCGGACTAGCGGGGGGTTCACAGATACGCAGTATTTT. Together with reference TRBV19 and TRBJ2-3, the CDR3 gives the full variable domain: DGGITQSPKYLFRKEGQNVTLSCEQNLNHDAMYWYRQDPGQGLRLIYYSQIVNDFQKGDIAEGYSVSREKKESFPLTVTSAQKNPTAFYLCASRTSGGFTDTQYFGPGTRLTVL.

This chain joins TRBV27 and TRBJ1-3, with TRBD1 matching over 7 bases. The V segment lost 6 bases and the J segment 4 bases; nucleotides outside the gene matches: 15. The CDR3 extends over 17 amino acids. Germline assignment: CDR1 MNHEY and CDR2 SMNVEV (reference sequence). The CDR3 nucleotides read TGTGCCAGCAGACCCGACCATTCGACAGGGTCAGGAAACACCATATATTTT. Translating it yields CASRPDHSTGSGNTIYF.

This clone was seen only a few times. The chain links TRBV27 to TRBJ2-7; the D gene is possibly TRBD1 (6 bases). V dropped 3 bases and J dropped 6 bases, with 9 bases sitting between them. The germline V gene encodes CDR1 MNHEY and CDR2 SMNVEV (reference sequence). The CDR3 length is 12 residues. The CDR3 nucleotides are TGTGCCAGCAGTTTTTCAGGGGCCGAGCAGTACTTC. Translating it yields CASSFSGAEQYF.

The CDR3 nucleotides are TGTGCCAGTAGTGGCGGTACTAGCACAGATACGCAGTATTTT. Encoded protein: CASSGGTSTDTQYF. This sequence joins TRBV19 and TRBJ2-3; unclear D gene. Between the trimmed V and J ends, which lost 5 bases and 0 bases, there was a span of 9 bases. The CDR3 runs to 14 residues. Germline V gene data show CDR1 as LNHDA and CDR2 as SQIVND (reference sequence).

The CDR3 loop reads CASSPHRASVYNEQFF. DNA for the CDR3: TGTGCCAGCAGCCCACACCGGGCTAGCGTATACAATGAGCAGTTCTTC. This chain uses TRBV3-1 (or the pseudogene TRBV3-2) with TRBJ2-1; possible D gene TRBD2, 6 bases. V was trimmed by 4 bases and J by 4 bases, leaving 17 bases between them. The CDR3 totals 16 residues. Germline V gene sequence: CDR1 LGHDT, CDR2 YNNKEL (reference sequence).

V gene TRBV10-1 combines with J gene TRBJ2-2, with D possibly being TRBD1 (6 bases). Germline CDR1 reads WNHNN; CDR2 reads SYGVQD (reference sequence). The CDR3 has 15 amino acids. Trimming took 3 bases from V and 5 from J, leaving 13 bases between them. In nucleotides, the CDR3 is TGCGCCAGCAGTGACCCCGGGACAACGACCGGGGAGCTGTTTTTT. Encoded protein: CASSDPGTTTGELFF.

The chain's CDR3 is CASSDDRTKTDTQYF. CDR3 nucleotide sequence: TGTGCCAGCAGTGATGATCGAACAAAGACAGATACGCAGTATTTT. This chain uses TRBV2 with TRBJ2-3; D not certain. Trimming cost V 3 bases and J 3 bases, with 13 bases left between them. The CDR3 has 15 residues. The germline CDR1 and CDR2 sequences are SNHLY and FYNNEI.

This clone appeared a single time. Other DNA variants within this sample encode the same CDR3. The chain carries TRBV9 and TRBJ2-5, with a tentative D call TRBD2 (5 bases). Trimming took 1 base from V and 2 from J, leaving 6 bases between them. The CDR3 is 13 amino acids. CDR1 and CDR2 (germline): SGDLS, YYNGEE. DNA of the CDR3: TGTGCCAGCAGCGTACGGGGACAAGAGACCCAGTACTTC. It specifies CASSVRGQETQYF.

The chain carries TRBV4-1 and TRBJ2-6, with TRBD2 matching over 7 bases. The CDR3 runs 18 residues. Germline V gives CDR1 MGHRA, CDR2 YSYEKL. V was pared by 0 bases and J by 2 bases, with 7 bases of the junction left unmatched. CDR3 DNA: TGCGCCAGCAGCCAAGAAGTAGCTCGGGGGGCTGGGGCCAACGTCCTGACTTTC. Its protein product is CASSQEVARGAGANVLTF.

This chain connects TRBV5-1 to TRBJ1-2; possible D gene TRBD1, 5 bases. CDR3 length: 14 amino acids. Looked up from germline, CDR1 is SGHRS and CDR2 is YFSETQ. Trimming cost V 3 bases and J 3 bases, with 12 bases left between them. CDR3 DNA sequence: TGCGCCAGCAGCTCGTCAGGGATCGACTATGGCTACACCTTC. It yields the protein CASSSSGIDYGYTF.